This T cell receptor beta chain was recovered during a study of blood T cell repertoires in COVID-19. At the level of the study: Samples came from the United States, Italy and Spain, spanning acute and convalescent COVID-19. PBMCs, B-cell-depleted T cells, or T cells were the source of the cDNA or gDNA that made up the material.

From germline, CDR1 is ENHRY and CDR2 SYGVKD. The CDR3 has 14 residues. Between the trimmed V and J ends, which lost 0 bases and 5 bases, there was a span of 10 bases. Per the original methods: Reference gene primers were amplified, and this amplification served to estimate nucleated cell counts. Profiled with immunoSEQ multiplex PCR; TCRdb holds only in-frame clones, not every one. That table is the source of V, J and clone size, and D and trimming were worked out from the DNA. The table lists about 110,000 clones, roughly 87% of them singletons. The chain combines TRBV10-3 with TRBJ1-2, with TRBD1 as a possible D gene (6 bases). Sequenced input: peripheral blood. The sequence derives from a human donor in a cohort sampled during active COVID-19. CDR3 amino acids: CAISESSRGYGYTF. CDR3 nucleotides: TGTGCCATCAGTGAGTCGAGCAGGGGTTATGGCTACACCTTC.